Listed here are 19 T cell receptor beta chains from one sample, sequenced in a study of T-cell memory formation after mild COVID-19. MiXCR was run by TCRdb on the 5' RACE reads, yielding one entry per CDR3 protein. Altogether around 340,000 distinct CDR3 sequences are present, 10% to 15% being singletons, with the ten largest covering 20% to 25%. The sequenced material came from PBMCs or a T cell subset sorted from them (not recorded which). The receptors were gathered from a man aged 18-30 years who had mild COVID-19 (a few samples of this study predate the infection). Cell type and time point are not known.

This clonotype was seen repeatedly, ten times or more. CDR3 amino acids: CASSPGPATDTQYF. The CDR3 nucleotides read TGTGCCAGCAGCCCCGGACCAGCCACAGATACGCAGTATTTT. The chain joins TRBV7-3 to TRBJ2-3; the D is unclear. The germline CDR1 and CDR2 sequences are SGHTA and FQGTGA. The CDR3 is 14 residues long. V was shortened by 5 bases and J by 2 bases, with 11 bases between the two germline ends.

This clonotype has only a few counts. DNA of the CDR3: TGTGCCAGCAGCCTCGGGACTAGCGGGGCTGAGTTCTTC. Protein: CASSLGTSGAEFF. This chain uses TRBV7-6 with TRBJ2-1; TRBD2 agrees at 13 bases. In germline, CDR1 is SGHVS, CDR2 FNYEAQ. V gave up 5 bases and J gave up 14 bases; unmatched junction bases: 6. CDR3 size: 13 residues.

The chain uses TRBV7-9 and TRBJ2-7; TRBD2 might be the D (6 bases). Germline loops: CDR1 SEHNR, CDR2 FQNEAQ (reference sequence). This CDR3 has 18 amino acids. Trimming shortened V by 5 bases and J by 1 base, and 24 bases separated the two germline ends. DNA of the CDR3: TGTGCCAGCAGCAAAGGGCCCGGGGGACCGCGCGGATCCTACGAGCAGTACTTC. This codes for CASSKGPGGPRGSYEQYF.

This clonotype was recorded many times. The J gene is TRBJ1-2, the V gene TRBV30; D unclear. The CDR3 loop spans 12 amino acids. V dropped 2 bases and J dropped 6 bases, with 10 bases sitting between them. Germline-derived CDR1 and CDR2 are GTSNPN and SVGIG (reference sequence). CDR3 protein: CAWSRQVDGYTF. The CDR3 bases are TGTGCCTGGAGTAGGCAGGTGGATGGCTACACCTTC.

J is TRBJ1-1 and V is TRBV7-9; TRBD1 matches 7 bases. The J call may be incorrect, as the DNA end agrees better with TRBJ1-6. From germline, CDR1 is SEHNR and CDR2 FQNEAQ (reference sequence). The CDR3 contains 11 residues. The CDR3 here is CASSAGTVLHF. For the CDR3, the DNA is TGTGCCAGCAGCGCCGGGACAGTCCTCCACTTT.

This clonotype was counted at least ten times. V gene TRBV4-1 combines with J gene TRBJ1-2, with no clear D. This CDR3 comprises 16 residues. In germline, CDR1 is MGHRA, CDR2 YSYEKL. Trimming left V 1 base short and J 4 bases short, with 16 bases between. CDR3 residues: CASSQAESARSYGYTF. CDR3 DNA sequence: TGCGCCAGCAGCCAAGCAGAGTCAGCCCGGAGCTATGGCTACACCTTC.

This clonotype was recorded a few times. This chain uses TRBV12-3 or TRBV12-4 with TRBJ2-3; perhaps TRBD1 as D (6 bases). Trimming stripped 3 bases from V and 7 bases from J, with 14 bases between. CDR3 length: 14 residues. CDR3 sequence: CASSFGQGLNTQYF. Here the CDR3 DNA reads TGTGCCAGCAGTTTTGGGCAGGGGTTGAATACGCAGTATTTT.

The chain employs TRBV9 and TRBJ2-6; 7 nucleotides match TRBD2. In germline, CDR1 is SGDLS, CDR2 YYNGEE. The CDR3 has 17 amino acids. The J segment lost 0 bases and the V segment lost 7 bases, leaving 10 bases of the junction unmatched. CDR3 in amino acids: CASGLAGAYSGANVLTF. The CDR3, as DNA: TGTGCCAGCGGCTTAGCGGGTGCCTACTCTGGGGCCAACGTCCTGACTTTC.

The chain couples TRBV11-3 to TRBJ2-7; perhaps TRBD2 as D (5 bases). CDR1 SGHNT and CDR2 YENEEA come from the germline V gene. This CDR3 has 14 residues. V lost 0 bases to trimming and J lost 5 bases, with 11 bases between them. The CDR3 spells CASSLEGPGNEQYF. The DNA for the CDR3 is TGTGCCAGCAGCTTAGAGGGCCCGGGGAACGAGCAGTACTTC.

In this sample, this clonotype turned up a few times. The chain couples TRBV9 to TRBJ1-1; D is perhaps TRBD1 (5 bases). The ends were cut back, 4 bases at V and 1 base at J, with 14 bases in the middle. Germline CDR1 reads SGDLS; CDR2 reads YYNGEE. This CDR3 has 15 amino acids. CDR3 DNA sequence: TGTGCCAGCAGCCTCGGGGACTCTAGGAACACTGAAGCTTTCTTT. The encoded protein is CASSLGDSRNTEAFF.

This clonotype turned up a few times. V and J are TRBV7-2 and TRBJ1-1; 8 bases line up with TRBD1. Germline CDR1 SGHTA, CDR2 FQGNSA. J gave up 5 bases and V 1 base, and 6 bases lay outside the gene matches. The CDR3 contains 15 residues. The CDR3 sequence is CASSLGGTGQTEAFF. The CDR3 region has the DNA TGTGCCAGCAGCTTAGGTGGGACAGGACAGACTGAAGCTTTCTTT.

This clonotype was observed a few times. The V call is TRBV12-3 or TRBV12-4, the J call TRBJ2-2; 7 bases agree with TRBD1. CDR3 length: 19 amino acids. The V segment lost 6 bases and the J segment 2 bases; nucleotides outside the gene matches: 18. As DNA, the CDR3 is TGTGCCAGCAGACCGGGAAGACAGGGTTTTCGTCCCAACACCGGGGAGCTGTTTTTT. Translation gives CASRPGRQGFRPNTGELFF.

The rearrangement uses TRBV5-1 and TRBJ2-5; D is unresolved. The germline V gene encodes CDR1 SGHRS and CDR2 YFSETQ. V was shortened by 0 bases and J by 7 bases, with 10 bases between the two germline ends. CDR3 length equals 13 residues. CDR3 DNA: TGCGCCAGCAGCTTGGCCGGGTCTGGGACCCAGTACTTC. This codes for CASSLAGSGTQYF.

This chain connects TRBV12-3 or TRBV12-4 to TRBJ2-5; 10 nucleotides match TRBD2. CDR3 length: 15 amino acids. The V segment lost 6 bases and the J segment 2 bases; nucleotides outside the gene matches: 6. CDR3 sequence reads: CASRRSGGAQETQYF. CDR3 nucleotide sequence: TGTGCCAGCAGACGAAGCGGGGGGGCACAAGAGACCCAGTACTTC.

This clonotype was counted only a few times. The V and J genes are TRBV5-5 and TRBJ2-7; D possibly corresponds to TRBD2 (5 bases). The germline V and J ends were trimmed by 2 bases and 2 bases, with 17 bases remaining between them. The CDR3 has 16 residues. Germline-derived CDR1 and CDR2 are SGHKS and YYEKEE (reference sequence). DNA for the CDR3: TGTGCCAGCAGCTTTGACTGGACTCCCGGGCCCTACGAGCAGTACTTC. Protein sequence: CASSFDWTPGPYEQYF.

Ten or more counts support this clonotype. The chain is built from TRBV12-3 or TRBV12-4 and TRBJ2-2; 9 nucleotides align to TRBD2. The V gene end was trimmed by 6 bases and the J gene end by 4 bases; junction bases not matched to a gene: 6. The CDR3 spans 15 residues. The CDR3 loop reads CASRVRGGSTGELFF. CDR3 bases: TGTGCCAGCAGGGTGCGGGGGGGCTCCACCGGGGAGCTGTTTTTT.

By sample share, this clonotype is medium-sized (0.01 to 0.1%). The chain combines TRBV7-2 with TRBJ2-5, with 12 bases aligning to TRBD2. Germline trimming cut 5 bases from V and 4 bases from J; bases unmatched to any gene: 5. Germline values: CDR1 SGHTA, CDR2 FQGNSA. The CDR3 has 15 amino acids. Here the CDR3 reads CASSGKGLAGETQYF. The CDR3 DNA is TGTGCCAGCAGCGGGAAGGGACTAGCGGGAGAGACCCAGTACTTC.

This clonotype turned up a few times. The CDR3 coding sequence is TGTGCCAGCAGCTACAGACCCGCAGGGGAGACCCAGTACTTC. Its protein is CASSYRPAGETQYF. V usage is TRBV7-9 and J usage is TRBJ2-5, with a possible D match to TRBD1 (5 bases). The ends were cut back, 4 bases at V and 5 bases at J, with 14 bases in the middle. Germline-derived CDR1 and CDR2 are SEHNR and FQNEAQ (reference sequence). The CDR3 has 14 residues. Full variable domain (outside the CDR3, taken from reference TRBV7-9 and TRBJ2-5): DTGVSQNPRHKITKRGQNVTFRCDPISEHNRLYWYRQTLGQGPEFLTYFQNEAQLEKSRLLSDRFSAERPKGSFSTLEIQRTEQGDSAMYLCASSYRPAGETQYFGPGTRLLVL.

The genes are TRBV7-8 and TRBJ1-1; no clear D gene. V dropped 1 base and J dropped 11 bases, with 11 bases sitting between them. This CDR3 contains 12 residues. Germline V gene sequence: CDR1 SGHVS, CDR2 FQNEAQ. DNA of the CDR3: TGTGCCAGCAGCTTAGTGGGCATGGATGCTTTCTTT. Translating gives CASSLVGMDAFF.